This TCR beta chain derives from a study of circulating and synovial CD4+ cells in juvenile arthritis. Findings of the study overall: Bulk blood CD4 samples held at least an order of magnitude more or fewer genomes than CPL. Some such blood samples were as oligoclonal as synovium.

The germline V gene encodes CDR1 MDHEN and CDR2 SYDVKM. Trimming stripped 2 bases from V and 3 bases from J, with 8 bases between. The CDR3 totals 13 residues. Method: immunoSEQ multiplex PCR; TCRdb's copy keeps in-frame clones and lacks some. The sample lists about 33,000 clones; 90% to 95% were seen once. As to this clone: Antigen specificity is unknown.

The chain uses TRBV28 and TRBJ2-7, with D possibly matching TRBD2 (6 bases). The source material was CD4+ T cells from blood. The TCR originated in a human donor with juvenile idiopathic arthritis. The DNA for the CDR3 is TGTGCCAGCAGTTTAGGTAGCGGCTACGAGCAGTACTTC. Translated, it gives CASSLGSGYEQYF.